Here is one T cell receptor beta chain with its context. Its antigen is still unknown. No much larger clone is present one base from it, and per-base qualities are unavailable. This sample is drawn from a study of shared clonotypes between healthy human individuals (TCRdb year 2020). As for the study more broadly: A couple of women and a few men aged 18 to 49 years were included in the cohort. For each donor, three plates each were used for CD4 naive and CD4 memory, two plates were used for CD8 naive, and one plate was used for CD8 memory. The study deeply sequenced blood TCR repertoires of about 5 healthy adults to estimate repertoire size and the extent of clonotype sharing between individuals. Libraries were prepared and TCR repertoires were sequenced by different laboratories using diverse techniques, in order to increase sequencing depth and limit assay-specific biases. Per donor, leukapheresis produced somewhere between about 0.94 and 9.5 billion PBMCs.

What the authors observed across the whole study: Clonotypes shared by all four sorted-subset donors showed higher generation probabilities than non-shared clonotypes. The small number of donors limited the genetic and exposure-history diversity represented. Even with the large sequencing depth, rarefaction of the sorted-subset datasets indicated that sequencing was incomplete. Only blood was sampled, and tissue TCR repertoires likely differ from those in blood. Based on pairwise subsampling, the degree of clonotype sharing among donors was expected to be affected by sequencing depth. Across four donors, about 4.5% of naive CD4, roughly 3.3% of naive CD8, about 2% of memory CD4, and 0.4% of memory CD8 clonotypes were shared. Larger estimated clonotype richness was generally found for naive subsets than for memory subsets.

Healthy HIV-negative adults with no recently reported acute infections or vaccinations were included as donors. Only Caucasian adults living in Nashville, Tennessee, USA were represented among the donors. CD4+ T cells were enriched by magnetic negative selection, after which naive cells were positively selected on CD45RA and the negative fraction was taken as the memory subset. After blood collection by leukapheresis, PBMCs were isolated using Ficoll-Histopaque density gradient centrifugation and then cryopreserved in the vapor phase of liquid nitrogen. Purity and quantity of every magnetically sorted T cell population were checked by analytical flow cytometry. Each sorted fraction had its genomic DNA isolated and then quantified by UV absorbance on a Nanodrop 2000c. The CDR3 runs 15 amino acids, cysteine and phenylalanine included. This entry keeps only the CDR3 DNA: 45 bases, framed from base 1. The germline V gene provides CDR1 SGHVS and CDR2 FQNEAQ. Trimming takes 1 base from V and 3 bases from J, and the germline ends sit 10 bases apart.

TCR CDR3 regions were amplified from genomic DNA by multiplex PCR using the deep immunoSEQ assay. For each cell subset, the extracted genomic DNA was distributed evenly across all wells of several immunoSEQ 96-well plates, and each plate served as one replicate. For sorted subsets, roughly 200 ng of genomic DNA, equivalent to 30,000 or so T cell genomes, went into each replicate PCR. Purified libraries were measured with a Qubit 3.0 fluorometer, size-checked on a Bioanalyzer 2100, and measured again with the KAPA Library Quantification kit. Each immunoSEQ 96-well plate was sequenced on its own single-read 150-cycle Illumina NextSeq 550 flow cell. The source study handled its data this way. The immunoSEQ output contained only junctional sequences without quality scores, so filtering could not match that applied to full-length reads. To assign V/J genes and CDR3, sequences were annotated against IMGT germline references using PyIR, a Python wrapper for IgBLAST v1.9. Reads were filtered out if the reads had weak V/J assignments (E-value above 1e-6), no CDR3, stop codons, out-of-frame junctions, or ambiguous translated residues. V3J clonotypes were defined by identical inferred V gene, J gene, and CDR3 amino acid sequence. To compute the percentage overlap between repertoires, the number of shared unique clonotypes was divided by the size of the smaller repertoire. Three approaches were used to assess repertoire richness: RTK rarefaction, the Chao1 estimator, and Recon v2.1 estimates of unobserved clonotypes. OLGA was used to compute generation probabilities for all TCRbeta clonotypes that the gDNA method yielded from a handful of donors. TCRdb re-hosts the immuneACCESS table, in-frame sequences only. Its copies lack some clones; in the studies checked, an unresolved V gene accounts for under half of them, and the cause for the rest is not known. V and J calls and clone size are copied from that table; D and trimming were computed from the DNA. The sample data list around 1.4 million clones, and around 98.5% of these were observed just once. The biggest ten clones account for approximately 0.4% of the sample.

The sample was naive CD4+ T cells sorted from blood. This specimen's cell subset or site label, per the study, means: CD45RA+ positively selected. In this chain, TRBV7-8 is recombined with TRBJ1-5; the D gene is not confidently resolved. The source of this sequence is a man aged 30-40 years in good health. The DNA is TGTGCCAGCAGCTTAGGCGGGAGCCCCAATCAGCCCCAGCATTTT. This is translated as CASSLGGSPNQPQHF.